This TCR beta chain was sequenced during a study of T cell responses to AZD1222 COVID-19 vaccine. Study-level results: The study identified only a handful of AZD1222 recipients as seropositive at baseline. A reported finding is that nearly half of spike-specific TCRs target unmutated variant regions. Mapped onto spike, vaccine-associated CD4 TCRs spanned it and were dominant at 160-218 and 743-854. Repertoires in all cases were sampled only once the peak T cell response had passed.

The table lists this clone with a few counts. Its specificity is not known. Sequencing was performed with immunoSEQ multiplex PCR; in TCRdb, only in-frame clones are kept and a portion is missing. The profile covers some 120,000 clones, with roughly 88% appearing a single time and just over 9.5% taken by the ten largest. The CDR3 loop spans 15 amino acids. The germline gives CDR1 SQVTM, CDR2 ANQGSEA. With V trimmed by 6 bases and J by 5 bases, 7 bases remained unmatched. The starting material was peripheral blood, obtained on day 0 of AZD1222 vaccination. This receptor was taken from an adult in good health. The chain has TRBV29-1 and TRBJ2-5; TRBD2 aligns across 15 bases. The chain's CDR3 is CSVERTSGRGETQYF. The CDR3 DNA reads as TGCAGCGTCGAACGGACTAGCGGGAGGGGGGAGACCCAGTACTTC.